The 17 T cell receptor beta chains below all came from one sample that was sequenced in a study of shared clonotypes between healthy human individuals. Produced via immunoSEQ multiplex PCR; TCRdb's table is partial and in-frame only. The top ten clones hold about 0.35% of a sample with fewer than 1.6 million clones, about 98.5% of them seen once. Source material: naive CD4+ T cells sorted from blood. The sample's subset: CD45RA+ positively selected. The receptor set was obtained from a man aged 30-40 years in good health.

CDR3 nucleotides: TGCGCCAGCAGCCAAAGTACAGGGAGAACTGAAGCTTTCTTT. Its translation is CASSQSTGRTEAFF. The J gene is TRBJ1-1, the V gene TRBV4-1; TRBD1 is a possible D gene (6 bases). The germline V and J ends were trimmed by 2 bases and 5 bases, with 12 bases remaining between them. Germline V lookup: CDR1 MGHRA, CDR2 YSYEKL. CDR3 size: 14 residues.

This clone has just one count. V is TRBV10-3 and J is TRBJ1-2, with 8 bases matching TRBD1. This CDR3 region has 13 residues. V shed 7 bases and J 3 bases; nucleotides not matched to a gene: 4. The V gene's germline CDR1 is ENHRY and CDR2 SYGVKD. The CDR3 nucleotides read TGTGCCATCACGGACAGGGCGGACTATGGCTACACCTTC. It codes for CAITDRADYGYTF.

The chain joins TRBV7-8 to TRBJ1-1; 8 bases match TRBD1. The CDR3 spans 14 residues. V trimming: 3 bases; J trimming: 5 bases; junction bases outside the gene matches: 5. Germline loops: CDR1 SGHVS, CDR2 FQNEAQ. CDR3 amino acids: CASSFAGGWTEAFF. CDR3 coding DNA: TGTGCCAGCAGCTTCGCAGGGGGCTGGACTGAAGCTTTCTTT.

The CDR3 loop reads CATRGDKGTNEKLFF. The CDR3 nucleotides are TGTGCCACCAGAGGAGACAAGGGAACTAATGAAAAACTGTTTTTT. The rearrangement uses TRBV10-3 and TRBJ1-4; D is uncertain. This CDR3 is 15 amino acids long. The V end lost 10 bases, the J end lost 1 base, and 16 bases lay between the germline ends. CDR1 is ENHRY, CDR2 SYGVKD, per germline.

CDR3 nucleotide sequence: TGTGCCAGCAGTGCCGGGACAGCCACAGATACGCAGTATTTT. Its translation: CASSAGTATDTQYF. The chain uses TRBV2 and TRBJ2-3, with TRBD1 identical over 7 bases. The CDR3 is made up of 14 amino acids. Unmatched junction bases numbered 3, after V lost 4 bases and J lost 2 bases. CDR1 is SNHLY and CDR2 is FYNNEI in the germline V gene.

The chain carries TRBV5-1 and TRBJ2-7; D is perhaps TRBD2 (5 bases). Trimming took 4 bases from V and 2 from J, leaving 13 bases between them. The length of the CDR3 is 14 residues. Germline V gene sequence: CDR1 SGHRS, CDR2 YFSETQ. CDR3 residues: CASSAWRGPYEQYF. The CDR3 DNA reads as TGCGCCAGCAGCGCCTGGAGAGGGCCCTACGAGCAGTACTTC.

The CDR3 coding sequence is TGTGCCGCCCGAGAGGCGGGGGGCAAGGCTGAAAAACTGTTTTTT. Protein product: CAAREAGGKAEKLFF. The rearrangement links TRBV19 to TRBJ1-4; possibly TRBD1 for D (6 bases). CDR3 length: 15 amino acids. V was shortened by 11 bases and J by 7 bases, with 23 bases between the two germline ends. CDR1 and CDR2 (germline): LNHDA, SQIVND (reference sequence).

J is TRBJ2-5 and V is TRBV18, with TRBD1 identical over 7 bases. Germline V CDR1 and CDR2: KGHSH, LQKENI. The CDR3 is made up of 15 amino acids. V gave up 6 bases and J gave up 5 bases; unmatched junction bases: 12. CDR3 sequence: CASSEVTGNSETQYF. The CDR3 DNA follows: TGTGCCAGCTCCGAGGTGACAGGGAATAGCGAGACCCAGTACTTC. Variable domain in full (rest from reference TRBV18 and TRBJ2-5): NAGVMQNPRHLVRRRGQEARLRCSPMKGHSHVYWYRQLPEEGLKFMVYLQKENIIDESGMPKERFSAEFPKEGPSILRIQQVVRGDSAAYFCASSEVTGNSETQYFGPGTRLLVL.

This rearrangement joins TRBV7-9 to TRBJ2-7; weak D call: TRBD2 (5 bases). Trimming took 5 bases from V and 0 from J, leaving 17 bases between them. The CDR3 has 16 amino acids. CDR1 SEHNR and CDR2 FQNEAQ come from the germline V gene (reference sequence). CDR3 residues: CASSPGRGRISYEQYF. Written as DNA, the CDR3 is TGTGCCAGCAGCCCTGGTCGAGGGAGAATCTCCTACGAGCAGTACTTC.

V gene TRBV4-1 combines with J gene TRBJ1-4; 11 bases are shared with TRBD1. The ends lost 5 bases at V and 11 bases at J; junction bases unmatched: 13. The CDR3 is 16 amino acids. CDR1 is MGHRA, CDR2 YSYEKL, per germline. CDR3 nucleotides: TGCGCCAGCAGCGAGGACAGGGGGCGATTTTATCGGAAACTGTTTTTT. Residues: CASSEDRGRFYRKLFF.

The rearrangement uses TRBV25-1 and TRBJ2-7; D possibly matches TRBD1 or TRBD2 (5 bases each). V was clipped by 7 bases and J by 4 bases, with 14 bases between them. CDR3 length: 13 residues. Per the germline V gene, CDR1 is MGHDK and CDR2 is SYGVNS. CDR3 sequence (DNA): TGTGCCAGCACCTCCGGGACGGAATACGAGCAGTACTTC. Protein product: CASTSGTEYEQYF.

The V call is TRBV18, the J call TRBJ2-3; 9 bases align to TRBD2. Losses at the gene ends were 0 bases for V and 2 bases for J; bases not matched to a gene: 3. CDR1 KGHSH and CDR2 LQKENI come from the germline V gene. The CDR3 loop spans 16 amino acids. The CDR3 here is CASSPPGTSYTDTQYF. The CDR3 DNA sequence: TGTGCCAGCTCACCACCCGGGACTAGCTACACAGATACGCAGTATTTT. The complete variable domain, with remaining parts taken from reference TRBV18 and TRBJ2-3, reads NAGVMQNPRHLVRRRGQEARLRCSPMKGHSHVYWYRQLPEEGLKFMVYLQKENIIDESGMPKERFSAEFPKEGPSILRIQQVVRGDSAAYFCASSPPGTSYTDTQYFGPGTRLTVL.

A single count supports this clone. The sample contains more than one DNA sequence encoding this CDR3. The rearrangement joins TRBV18 to TRBJ2-7, with 12 bases fitting TRBD1. The CDR3 is 15 residues long. Germline CDR1 KGHSH, CDR2 LQKENI. Unmatched junction bases numbered 2, after V lost 3 bases and J lost 2 bases. CDR3 DNA: TGTGCCAGCTCACCCGGGACAGGGGGCCCCTACGAGCAGTACTTC. Protein product: CASSPGTGGPYEQYF.

In this sample, this clone turned up once. The chain couples TRBV7-6 to TRBJ2-7, with 9 bases lining up with TRBD2. CDR1 and CDR2 from the germline V gene are SGHVS and FNYEAQ. Trimming took 1 base from V and 4 from J; bases not matched to a gene: 8. CDR3 length: 16 amino acids. The CDR3 region has the DNA TGTGCCAGCAGCTTAGGGCTAGCGGGGAGCCAATACGAGCAGTACTTC. Its translation is CASSLGLAGSQYEQYF.

This chain uses TRBV2 with TRBJ2-7; TRBD2 matches 10 bases. CDR3 length equals 15 residues. The V gene's germline CDR1 is SNHLY and CDR2 FYNNEI. The ends lost 1 base at V and 6 bases at J; junction bases unmatched: 6. Written as DNA, the CDR3 is TGTGCCAGCAGTGAAGACCTAGCGGGAGATCGCGAGCAGTACTTC. It yields the protein CASSEDLAGDREQYF.

This chain connects TRBV6-5 to TRBJ2-2; D unresolved. The germline gives CDR1 MNHEY, CDR2 SVGAGI. CDR3 length: 12 residues. The V end was cut by 5 bases, the J end by 7 bases, with 8 bases between. This CDR3 reads CASSPLHGELFF. CDR3 DNA: TGTGCCAGCAGTCCCCTCCACGGGGAGCTGTTTTTT.

This chain links TRBV14 with TRBJ1-1; D remains ambiguous. Germline lookup yields CDR1 SGHDN and CDR2 FVKESK. V lost 2 bases to trimming and J lost 1 base, with 11 bases between them. The CDR3 has 15 amino acids. This CDR3 is CASSQNPGANTEAFF. Here the CDR3 DNA reads TGTGCCAGCAGCCAAAACCCGGGCGCGAACACTGAAGCTTTCTTT.